This T cell receptor (beta chain) was captured in a study of T cells in Graves' hyperthyroidism and ophthalmopathy. Amplification targeted TCR beta CDR3 regions from RNA transcripts. HTBI primers were used for first-round RT-PCR of the TCR CDR3. TCRdb used MiXCR to reprocess the multiplex PCR reads, holding one entry per CDR3 protein. The sample contains 500,000 or so distinct CDR3 sequences, over 15% of which appear only once. The germline V gene encodes CDR1 MNHEY and CDR2 SMNVEV (reference sequence). V trimming: 2 bases; J trimming: 9 bases; junction bases outside the gene matches: 6. The CDR3 is 13 amino acids. A NOSPECS grade of at least 4, a Clinical Activity Score of at least 3 and duration under 3 months were recorded in ophthalmopathy patients. Cells are PBMCs isolated from more than 8.5 ml of fresh blood. Study observations and caveats: Separating ophthalmopathy from stable hyperthyroidism was achieved by a 13 V-J model. The majority of expanded thyroid clonotypes above 0.001 also appeared in blood.

This clonotype was seen many times. Its antigen is not known. The chain combines TRBV27 with TRBJ1-1; 7 nucleotides line up with TRBD1. The clonotype originates from a woman aged 18-30 years with Graves' ophthalmopathy. Material for sequencing was blood. This CDR3 reads CASSLNLGGKAFF. The CDR3 coding sequence is TGTGCCAGCAGTTTAAACCTAGGGGGCAAAGCTTTCTTT.